This T cell receptor beta chain appears in the sequencing data of a study of blood T cell repertoires in COVID-19. Turning to the study itself: Collection of acute and convalescent COVID-19 samples took place in the United States, Italy and Spain.

The table came from immunoSEQ multiplex PCR; TCRdb's copy has only in-frame clones and leaves some out. The data show some 200,000 clones, around 87% seen once. This clone was seen a handful of times. Germline trimming cut 1 base from V and 6 bases from J; bases unmatched to any gene: 5. Germline values: CDR1 SGHAT, CDR2 FQNNGV. The CDR3 is 15 residues long. This chain joins TRBV11-2 and TRBJ1-4; 7 bases agree with TRBD1. This receptor was taken from a man between 35 and 55 years old with active or convalescent COVID-19. What was sequenced was peripheral blood. The CDR3 coding sequence is TGTGCCAGCAGCTTAGGACAGGGTCGGGATGAAAAACTGTTTTTT. Residues: CASSLGQGRDEKLFF.